These T cell receptor beta chains were read from a single sample in a study of cytomegalovirus exposure and HLA in healthy donors. Here immunoSEQ multiplex PCR was the method, and the copy in TCRdb shows in-frame clones only, minus some. The table records about 130,000 clones, under 80% of them present only once. The sample comprised PBMCs. The receptors derive from a man aged 40-49 years in good health and CMV-seropositive. CDR3s include the opening cysteine and the closing phenylalanine or tryptophan. A D gene is named only where the DNA matches it firmly. Clone size is not always given. Where it is, it says once, few, many or a class for expanded clones.

D gene: TRBD1
clone size: -
J gene: TRBJ1-6
V gene: TRBV27
CDR3 protein: CASNSDRVGNSPLHF
CDR3 DNA: TGTGCCAGCAATTCCGACAGGGTGGGAAATTCACCCCTCCACTTT

D gene: TRBD1
clone size: once
J gene: TRBJ1-4
V gene: TRBV15
CDR3 protein: CATSREDRGKLFF
CDR3 DNA: TGTGCCACCAGCAGAGAGGACAGGGGAAAACTGTTTTTT

D gene: -
clone size: -
J gene: TRBJ2-2
V gene: TRBV5-1
CDR3 protein: CASSATRNTGELFF
CDR3 DNA: TGCGCCAGCAGCGCTACCCGGAACACCGGGGAGCTGTTTTTT

D gene: TRBD2
clone size: few
J gene: TRBJ2-7
V gene: TRBV5-1
CDR3 protein: CASSLGAGTSYEQYF
CDR3 DNA: TGCGCCAGCAGCTTGGGAGCGGGAACCTCCTACGAGCAGTACTTC

D gene: -
clone size: -
J gene: TRBJ2-5
V gene: TRBV7-2
CDR3 protein: CASRERAYQETQYF
CDR3 DNA: TGTGCCAGCAGAGAGCGGGCGTACCAAGAGACCCAGTACTTC

D gene: -
clone size: -
J gene: TRBJ2-7
V gene: TRBV29-1
CDR3 protein: CSVETGGTYEQYF
CDR3 DNA: TGCAGCGTTGAGACAGGCGGTACCTACGAGCAGTACTTC

D gene: -
clone size: once
J gene: TRBJ1-2
V gene: TRBV6-5
CDR3 protein: CASSYSAGDGYTF
CDR3 DNA: TGTGCCAGCAGTTACTCCGCAGGGGACGGCTACACCTTC

D gene: -
clone size: -
J gene: TRBJ2-2
V gene: TRBV11-3
CDR3 protein: CASSPQTGNTGELFF
CDR3 DNA: TGTGCCAGCAGCCCCCAGACAGGGAACACCGGGGAGCTGTTTTTT

D gene: -
clone size: few
J gene: TRBJ2-5
V gene: TRBV10-3
CDR3 protein: CAISDRAEETQYF
CDR3 DNA: TGTGCCATCAGTGACAGGGCTGAAGAGACCCAGTACTTC

D gene: TRBD1
clone size: once
J gene: TRBJ1-2
V gene: TRBV9
CDR3 protein: CASSTHQGDYTF
CDR3 DNA: TGTGCCAGCAGCACCCACCAGGGGGACTACACCTTC

D gene: TRBD2
clone size: -
J gene: TRBJ2-2
V gene: TRBV14
CDR3 protein: CASSQGRLAGNPGAGELFF
CDR3 DNA: TGTGCCAGCAGCCAAGGAAGACTAGCGGGTAACCCGGGGGCCGGGGAGCTGTTTTTT

D gene: -
clone size: few
J gene: TRBJ2-2
V gene: TRBV7-8
CDR3 protein: CASSLVSANTGELFF
CDR3 DNA: TGTGCCAGCAGCTTAGTATCTGCGAACACCGGGGAGCTGTTTTTT

D gene: -
clone size: -
J gene: TRBJ2-7
V gene: TRBV27
CDR3 protein: CASSPYAQDSLYF
CDR3 DNA: TGTGCCAGCAGTCCCTACGCCCAGGACAGCCTGTACTTC

D gene: TRBD1
clone size: -
J gene: TRBJ2-1
V gene: TRBV14
CDR3 protein: CASSREQGTVQFF
CDR3 DNA: TGTGCCAGCAGCCGGGAGCAAGGGACAGTGCAGTTCTTC

D gene: -
clone size: -
J gene: TRBJ1-1
V gene: TRBV29-1
CDR3 protein: CRGGATPPEAFF
CDR3 DNA: TGCAGAGGCGGAGCAACCCCTCCTGAAGCTTTCTTT

D gene: -
clone size: once
J gene: TRBJ1-6
V gene: TRBV6-1
CDR3 protein: CASSEGDIASPLHF
CDR3 DNA: TGTGCCAGCAGTGAAGGGGACATAGCCTCACCCCTCCACTTT

D gene: -
clone size: few
J gene: TRBJ1-6
V gene: TRBV14
CDR3 protein: CASSIRLGRVDSPLHF
CDR3 DNA: TGTGCCAGCAGCATACGTCTGGGCAGGGTGGATTCACCCCTCCACTTT

D gene: -
clone size: -
J gene: TRBJ2-1
V gene: TRBV7-9
CDR3 protein: CASSLGAGLGNEQFF
CDR3 DNA: TGTGCCAGCAGCTTAGGGGCAGGGTTAGGCAATGAGCAGTTCTTC

D gene: -
clone size: -
J gene: TRBJ1-1
V gene: TRBV6-5
CDR3 protein: CASSSPGSGAFF
CDR3 DNA: TGTGCCAGCAGTTCTCCGGGATCCGGGGCTTTCTTT

D gene: TRBD1
clone size: -
J gene: TRBJ2-5
V gene: TRBV30
CDR3 protein: CAWGDRAGQYF
CDR3 DNA: TGTGCCTGGGGGGACAGGGCGGGCCAGTACTTC

D gene: -
clone size: -
J gene: TRBJ1-6
V gene: TRBV27
CDR3 protein: CASSWSSYNSPLHF
CDR3 DNA: TGTGCCAGCAGTTGGAGCTCCTATAATTCACCCCTCCACTTT

D gene: TRBD1
clone size: medium-sized
J gene: TRBJ2-2
V gene: TRBV4-3
CDR3 protein: CASSQVSGTGDTGELFF
CDR3 DNA: TGCGCCAGCAGCCAAGTATCGGGGACAGGGGACACCGGGGAGCTGTTTTTT

D gene: -
clone size: -
J gene: TRBJ2-3
V gene: TRBV7-2
CDR3 protein: CASSITSDTQYF
CDR3 DNA: TGTGCCAGCAGCATCACCAGTGATACGCAGTATTTT

D gene: TRBD1
clone size: once
J gene: TRBJ1-6
V gene: TRBV6-4
CDR3 protein: CASSMTGQGAQNSPLHF
CDR3 DNA: TGTGCCAGCAGTATGACAGGACAGGGGGCGCAGAATTCACCCCTCCACTTT

D gene: TRBD1
clone size: -
J gene: TRBJ2-3
V gene: TRBV5-6
CDR3 protein: CASSLDGGQGTDTQYF
CDR3 DNA: TGTGCCAGCAGCTTGGATGGAGGACAGGGTACAGATACGCAGTATTTT

D gene: -
clone size: -
J gene: TRBJ2-7
V gene: TRBV6-1
CDR3 protein: CASDGGSPEQYF
CDR3 DNA: TGTGCCAGCGATGGAGGATCTCCCGAGCAGTACTTC

D gene: -
clone size: -
J gene: TRBJ1-1
V gene: TRBV11-3
CDR3 protein: CASSFGGGVNTEAFF
CDR3 DNA: TGTGCCAGCAGCTTCGGCGGCGGGGTGAACACTGAAGCTTTCTTT

D gene: -
clone size: -
J gene: TRBJ2-7
V gene: TRBV10-1
CDR3 protein: CASSDSGSDEQYF
CDR3 DNA: TGCGCCAGCAGTGACTCCGGGAGCGACGAGCAGTACTTC

D gene: -
clone size: -
J gene: TRBJ1-1
V gene: TRBV2
CDR3 protein: CASSDGREAFF
CDR3 DNA: TGTGCCAGCAGCGATGGGAGAGAAGCTTTCTTT

D gene: -
clone size: -
J gene: TRBJ2-3
V gene: TRBV5-6
CDR3 protein: CASSSVSDTQYF
CDR3 DNA: TGTGCCAGCAGCTCAGTCTCGGATACGCAGTATTTT

D gene: TRBD2
clone size: -
J gene: TRBJ2-5
V gene: TRBV7-9
CDR3 protein: CASSLGWETSLETQYF
CDR3 DNA: TGTGCCAGCAGCTTAGGGTGGGAGACTAGCTTGGAGACCCAGTACTTC

D gene: TRBD2
clone size: -
J gene: TRBJ2-1
V gene: TRBV4-1
CDR3 protein: CASSPSVAGGYNEQFF
CDR3 DNA: TGCGCCAGCAGCCCTAGCGTAGCGGGAGGCTACAATGAGCAGTTCTTC

D gene: -
clone size: few
J gene: TRBJ2-7
V gene: TRBV15
CDR3 protein: CATSRDNYGEQYF
CDR3 DNA: TGTGCCACCAGCAGAGATAATTACGGGGAGCAGTACTTC

D gene: TRBD1
clone size: -
J gene: TRBJ2-3
V gene: TRBV10-3
CDR3 protein: CAISEGIRTGQGDTQYF
CDR3 DNA: TGTGCCATCAGTGAGGGGATCAGGACAGGACAGGGAGATACGCAGTATTTT

D gene: -
clone size: -
J gene: TRBJ1-1
V gene: TRBV5-8
CDR3 protein: CASSLVNTEAFF
CDR3 DNA: TGTGCCAGCAGCTTGGTAAATACTGAAGCTTTCTTT

D gene: -
clone size: -
J gene: TRBJ1-1
V gene: TRBV5-1
CDR3 protein: CASSFGVQGTEAFF
CDR3 DNA: TGCGCCAGCAGCTTTGGTGTACAGGGCACTGAAGCTTTCTTT

D gene: -
clone size: -
J gene: TRBJ2-2
V gene: TRBV11-2
CDR3 protein: CASSLEYRTSPNTGELFF
CDR3 DNA: TGTGCCAGCAGCTTAGAGTACAGGACAAGCCCGAACACCGGGGAGCTGTTTTTT

D gene: TRBD2
clone size: -
J gene: TRBJ2-1
V gene: TRBV27
CDR3 protein: CASSFGLAVYNEQFF
CDR3 DNA: TGTGCCAGCAGTTTCGGACTAGCGGTCTACAATGAGCAGTTCTTC

D gene: TRBD2
clone size: -
J gene: TRBJ2-1
V gene: TRBV7-7
CDR3 protein: CASGEPYNEQFF
CDR3 DNA: TGTGCTAGCGGGGAGCCCTACAATGAGCAGTTCTTC

D gene: TRBD1
clone size: once
J gene: TRBJ2-2
V gene: TRBV7-2
CDR3 protein: CASSLRQGNTGELFF
CDR3 DNA: TGTGCCAGCAGCCTAAGACAGGGGAACACCGGGGAGCTGTTTTTT

D gene: TRBD2
clone size: -
J gene: TRBJ2-3
V gene: TRBV19
CDR3 protein: CASSRLAGGFSDTQYF
CDR3 DNA: TGTGCCAGTAGTAGGCTAGCGGGGGGCTTTTCGGATACGCAGTATTTT

D gene: TRBD1
clone size: -
J gene: TRBJ1-2
V gene: TRBV10-3
CDR3 protein: CAISAQGIDYTF
CDR3 DNA: TGTGCCATCAGTGCACAGGGGATCGACTACACCTTC

D gene: -
clone size: -
J gene: TRBJ2-7
V gene: TRBV7-9
CDR3 protein: CASSLAGRSDEQYF
CDR3 DNA: TGTGCCAGCAGCTTGGCGGGACGGTCCGACGAGCAGTACTTC